This T cell receptor beta chain was obtained from a study of blood T cell repertoires in COVID-19. CDR1 is SGHAT and CDR2 is FQNNGV in the germline V gene. V gave up 5 bases and J gave up 1 base; unmatched junction bases: 17. CDR3 length: 19 residues. Clones were sequenced by immunoSEQ multiplex PCR, and TCRdb holds only the in-frame ones, with some missing. Among 300,000 to 350,000 clones, around 90% were seen once, and the ten largest hold more than 2%. Material for sequencing was peripheral blood. The chain uses TRBV11-2 and TRBJ1-2, with TRBD1 matching 9 bases. The receptor was isolated from a man between 18 and 29 years old with active or convalescent COVID-19. The CDR3 DNA sequence: TGTGCCAGCAGCCCTCGCGTCTCTACTACAGGGGGCGGTAACTATGGCTACACCTTC. Its translation: CASSPRVSTTGGGNYGYTF.